This T cell receptor (beta chain) is drawn from a study of T-cell memory formation after mild COVID-19 (dated by TCRdb to the early 2020s). Study-level background: Most TCR sequence clusters were specific to one of the two donors. In two donors, T-cell clones that expanded and contracted after mild COVID-19 were followed by sequencing TCRalpha and TCRbeta repertoires longitudinally. Two young, previously healthy adult volunteers, one female and one male, were included in the cohort. What the authors observed across the whole study: The detection of some responding clones in pre-infection memory suggests that pre-existing cross-reactive memory T cells joined the SARS-CoV-2 response. SARS-CoV-2 specificity was not confirmed for the second-wave clones peaking on day 37. Balanced CD4/CD8 phenotypes were observed for clones contracting from day 15 to 85, whereas a bias towards CD4+ was observed for a second wave of clones expanding from day 15 to 37. Contracting CD4+ clones appeared mostly in the CM and EM memory subsets, whereas CD8+ clones were enriched in EMRA. Only a couple of mild cases were covered by the study, and larger cohorts that include severe cases with pre-infection samples were considered necessary.

TCRdb records Illumina NovaSeq 6000 as the sequencer. TCRalpha and TCRbeta cDNA libraries were constructed by 5'RACE with constant-segment primers, with sample barcodes and unique molecular identifiers being introduced. RNA was extracted from every sample with Trizol reagent. Library amplification was performed in two PCR steps, and a second sample barcode and Illumina TruSeq adapters were introduced in the second step. The libraries were sequenced on an Illumina NovaSeq using 2 x 150 bp paired-end reads. In the source study's methods: Reads were demultiplexed and collapsed into UMI-guided consensus sequences with migec v1.2.7. Using mixcr v2.1.11, UMI consensuses were aligned to TRA and TRB V and J templates and then assembled into clonotypes. Expanded or contracted clonotypes were those called significant by both edgeR and NoisET, with noise models trained on biological replicates. For edgeR calls, a false discovery rate-adjusted p below 0.01 and a log2 fold-change threshold of 1 were applied. PCA with hierarchical clustering of max-normalized trajectories of the 1000 most abundant clonotypes was used as exploratory dynamics analysis. Separately sequenced CD4+ and CD8+ repertoires were used to assign a CD4 or CD8 phenotype to each responding clone. In TCRdb, the public reads were trimmed at Q25 with fastp and aligned with MiXCR, with productive beta chains retained. Duplicate CDR3 protein sequences are folded into a single record with the most common DNA and genes. TCRdb, not the authors, supplied the V and J calls. The table for this sample lists about 350,000 distinct CDR3 sequences; approximately 29% of them were counted only once. Clones ranked in the top ten supply approximately 13% of the sample.

Ficoll-Paque density gradient centrifugation was used to isolate PBMCs. In the case of this clonotype: Its target antigen remains unknown. Base qualities are not recorded, but no much larger clone differs from it by a single base.

CDR1 is given as SGHRS and CDR2 as YFSETQ, both from the germline V gene. There are 14 amino acids in the CDR3, from cysteine to phenylalanine inclusive. CDR3 DNA only is kept here, 42 bases in frame from base 1. V and J lose 2 bases and 4 bases, and a span of 12 bases separates them. The V gene is TRBV5-1 and the J gene is TRBJ1-2; no D gene call is confident. Specimen: PBMCs or a T cell subset sorted from them (not recorded which). This clonotype was obtained from an adult woman who had mild COVID-19 (a few samples of this study predate the infection). The sample titles of this study are shuffled in the database, so cell type and time point are left out; the donor was told from shared clones. Here the CDR3 is given as CASSFGEAGYGYTF. The nucleotide sequence reads TGCGCCAGCAGCTTTGGTGAGGCGGGCTATGGCTACACCTTC.